A selection of T cell receptor beta chains follows, all from one sample in a study of blood T cell repertoires in COVID-19. Clones were read by immunoSEQ multiplex PCR, and TCRdb kept only the in-frame ones, dropping some. The table records approximately 300,000 clones, about 93% of them present only once. The source material was peripheral blood. These receptors were obtained from a woman younger than 45 with COVID-19, enrolled during active disease. The CDR3 runs from the conserved cysteine through the conserved F or W. D genes are given only for firm matches. Some rows have no size entry. The others give once, few or many, or a class for an expanded clone.

clone size	D gene	V gene	J gene	CDR3 protein	CDR3 DNA
NA	NA	TRBV5-1	TRBJ1-4	CASSLVRGNEKLFF	TGCGCCAGCAGCTTGGTTAGGGGGAATGAAAAACTGTTTTTT
NA	TRBD2	TRBV3-1/TRBV3-2	TRBJ2-7	CASSQEPGLAGAYEQYF	TGTGCCAGCAGCCAAGAACCCGGACTAGCGGGGGCCTACGAGCAGTACTTC
NA	TRBD1	TRBV24-1	TRBJ1-3	CATSDTGTGGGNTIYF	TGTGCCACCAGTGATACAGGGACAGGGGGTGGAAACACCATATATTTT
once	NA	TRBV5-4	TRBJ1-5	CASSEGGGYNQPQHF	TGTGCCAGCAGCGAGGGTGGGGGGTACAATCAGCCCCAGCATTTT
once	TRBD1	TRBV7-8	TRBJ2-3	CASSSRSRGPDTQYF	TGTGCCAGCAGCTCCCGATCGAGGGGGCCAGATACGCAGTATTTT
NA	TRBD2	TRBV28	TRBJ2-7	CASSFPFPGGREQYF	TGTGCCAGCAGTTTCCCCTTCCCGGGAGGGCGCGAGCAGTACTTC
NA	TRBD1	TRBV5-6	TRBJ2-7	CASSDGQGATTYEQYF	TGTGCCAGCAGCGATGGACAGGGGGCTACAACCTACGAGCAGTACTTC
NA	NA	TRBV10-1	TRBJ2-7	CATDEQYF	TGCGCCACCGACGAGCAGTACTTC
NA	NA	TRBV27	TRBJ2-1	CASSLRALSSYNEQFF	TGTGCCAGCAGTTTAAGAGCGCTTAGCTCCTACAATGAGCAGTTCTTC
NA	NA	TRBV2	TRBJ2-3	CASSARLSGDFTDTQYF	TGTGCCAGCAGTGCCCGCCTTAGCGGAGATTTCACAGATACGCAGTATTTT
once	NA	TRBV7-8	TRBJ1-1	CASSYSRDTNTEAFF	TGTGCCAGCAGCTACTCCCGGGACACCAACACTGAAGCTTTCTTT
NA	NA	TRBV29-1	TRBJ1-4	CSVTRDSRSREKLFF	TGCAGCGTCACCCGGGACTCCCGTAGTCGGGAAAAACTGTTTTTT
NA	TRBD1	TRBV30	TRBJ1-3	CAWSVLGQAAGNTIYF	TGTGCCTGGAGTGTCCTGGGACAGGCTGCTGGAAACACCATATATTTT
NA	TRBD1	TRBV9	TRBJ1-4	CASSGRDSINEKLFF	TGTGCCAGCAGCGGAAGGGACAGTATAAATGAAAAACTGTTTTTT
NA	NA	TRBV19	TRBJ2-3	CASSIPDFTDTQYF	TGTGCCAGTAGTATTCCGGACTTCACAGATACGCAGTATTTT
NA	TRBD1	TRBV10-3	TRBJ2-4	CAISPGQEAKNIQYF	TGTGCCATCAGCCCCGGACAGGAAGCCAAAAACATTCAGTACTTC
NA	TRBD2	TRBV30	TRBJ2-1	CAWQTIRAQGLGSYNEQFF	TGTGCCTGGCAAACTATCAGAGCCCAGGGACTAGGTTCCTACAATGAGCAGTTCTTC
NA	NA	TRBV9	TRBJ2-7	CASSVDLGAEEQYF	TGTGCCAGCAGCGTAGATCTGGGGGCGGAGGAGCAGTACTTC
NA	TRBD1	TRBV20-1	TRBJ1-5	CSAGAQDRGRLNQPQHF	TGCAGTGCTGGTGCCCAGGACAGGGGGCGCCTCAATCAGCCCCAGCATTTT
NA	TRBD2	TRBV6-6	TRBJ2-5	CASSPRLAGVRQETQYF	TGTGCCAGCAGTCCCCGACTAGCGGGAGTGAGGCAAGAGACCCAGTACTTC
few	TRBD2	TRBV30	TRBJ2-1	CAWNFPGLGIHEQFF	TGTGCCTGGAATTTCCCGGGACTAGGGATCCATGAGCAGTTCTTC
once	TRBD2	TRBV25-1	TRBJ2-7	CASSGTSGTSYEQYF	TGTGCCAGCAGTGGGACTAGCGGGACTTCCTACGAGCAGTACTTC
NA	NA	TRBV6-1	TRBJ1-2	CASSEGLYGYTF	TGTGCCAGCAGTGAAGGTCTCTATGGCTACACCTTC
NA	NA	TRBV7-8	TRBJ2-4	CASSPDRILTKNIQYF	TGTGCCAGCAGCCCGGACAGAATATTGACCAAAAACATTCAGTACTTC
once	TRBD2	TRBV11-1	TRBJ2-1	CASERLGLASYNEQFF	TGTGCCAGCGAAAGACTAGGACTAGCCTCCTACAATGAGCAGTTCTTC
NA	NA	TRBV4-3	TRBJ2-2	CASSQVSGTGELFF	TGCGCCAGCAGCCAAGTTTCGGGAACCGGGGAGCTGTTTTTT
NA	NA	TRBV21-1	TRBJ2-7	CASSHGGTSGTYEQYF	TGTGCCAGCAGCCATGGGGGGACTAGCGGAACCTACGAGCAGTACTTC
NA	TRBD2	TRBV5-4	TRBJ2-7	CASSLSTGTSDEQYF	TGTGCCAGCAGCTTGTCGACCGGGACTAGCGACGAGCAGTACTTC
NA	TRBD2	TRBV28	TRBJ2-5	CASSLGPGLAGGETQYF	TGTGCCAGCAGTTTGGGCCCCGGCCTAGCGGGAGGTGAGACCCAGTACTTC
NA	TRBD2	TRBV7-6	TRBJ2-1	CASSLETSGTDRFF	TGTGCCAGCAGCTTAGAGACTAGCGGGACCGACAGGTTCTTC
NA	NA	TRBV3-1/TRBV3-2	TRBJ1-5	CASSQRRGGQPQHF	TGTGCCAGCAGCCAAAGAAGAGGCGGTCAGCCCCAGCATTTT
NA	TRBD1	TRBV28	TRBJ1-1	CASSLGTGTTEAFF	TGTGCCAGCAGTTTAGGGACAGGGACCACTGAAGCTTTCTTT
NA	NA	TRBV9	TRBJ2-5	CASSAQGYQETQYF	TGTGCCAGCAGCGCCCAGGGCTACCAAGAGACCCAGTACTTC
NA	TRBD1	TRBV7-3	TRBJ2-7	CASSLDTGAYEQYF	TGTGCCAGCAGCCTCGACACAGGGGCCTACGAGCAGTACTTC
NA	NA	TRBV18	TRBJ1-6	CASSPDQNSPLHF	TGTGCCAGCTCACCAGATCAGAATTCACCCCTCCACTTT
NA	NA	TRBV9	TRBJ1-6	CASSASGAYNSPLHF	TGTGCCAGCAGCGCCTCAGGGGCTTATAATTCACCCCTCCACTTT
NA	TRBD1	TRBV9	TRBJ1-2	CASSVLTGGNYGYTF	TGTGCCAGCAGCGTTTTGACAGGGGGCAACTATGGCTACACCTTC
NA	NA	TRBV30	TRBJ1-1	CAWSNRRYTEAFF	TGTGCCTGGAGTAATCGGAGGTACACTGAAGCTTTCTTT
NA	NA	TRBV4-2	TRBJ2-7	CASSQTDYEQYF	TGTGCCAGCAGCCAGACTGATTACGAGCAGTACTTC
NA	TRBD1	TRBV5-4	TRBJ1-2	CASSYTGGREGYTF	TGTGCCAGCAGCTATACAGGGGGACGTGAGGGCTACACCTTC
once	TRBD1	TRBV30	TRBJ2-1	CACDSGQGYNEQFF	TGTGCCTGTGACTCGGGACAGGGGTACAATGAGCAGTTCTTC
NA	TRBD2	TRBV4-2	TRBJ2-5	CASSLGTGGGAGGETQYF	TGTGCCAGCAGCTTAGGAACCGGGGGTGGGGCGGGAGGAGAGACCCAGTACTTC
NA	NA	TRBV4-3	TRBJ2-7	CASSQFRGYYEQYF	TGCGCCAGCAGCCAATTCAGAGGCTACTACGAGCAGTACTTC
NA	NA	TRBV2	TRBJ2-5	CASKGLRQETQYF	TGTGCCAGCAAGGGACTCAGACAAGAGACCCAGTACTTC
NA	NA	TRBV4-1	TRBJ1-5	CASSQDTRGGVDNQPQHF	TGCGCCAGCAGCCAAGATACCCGAGGGGGGGTGGATAATCAGCCCCAGCATTTT
NA	TRBD1	TRBV4-1	TRBJ2-7	CASSQRTGGSYEQYF	TGCGCCAGCAGCCAACGGACAGGGGGGTCCTACGAGCAGTACTTC
once	TRBD1	TRBV5-1	TRBJ1-6	CASSLELTGTGNSPLHF	TGCGCCAGCAGCTTGGAACTCACCGGGACAGGGAATTCACCCCTCCACTTT
NA	NA	TRBV19	TRBJ2-7	CASSIDNSYEQYF	TGTGCCAGTAGTATAGACAACTCCTACGAGCAGTACTTC
NA	NA	TRBV9	TRBJ2-2	CASTPGSSRNGELFF	TGTGCCAGCACGCCTGGGAGTTCTAGAAACGGGGAGCTGTTTTTT
NA	TRBD1	TRBV11-2	TRBJ1-6	CASSLKAGGSSPLHF	TGTGCCAGCAGCTTAAAAGCAGGGGGCAGTTCACCCCTCCACTTT
NA	NA	TRBV14	TRBJ2-3	CASSRGWTQYF	TGTGCCAGCAGCAGAGGGTGGACGCAGTATTTT
NA	TRBD2	TRBV10-3	TRBJ2-3	CAISGTGGTQYF	TGTGCCATCAGCGGGACGGGAGGTACGCAGTATTTT
NA	TRBD1	TRBV29-1	TRBJ1-1	CSATTGVGTEAFF	TGCAGCGCCACGACAGGGGTTGGCACTGAAGCTTTCTTT
NA	TRBD1	TRBV27	TRBJ1-2	CASSSAGQGAYYGYTF	TGTGCCAGCAGTTCGGCGGGACAGGGGGCCTACTATGGCTACACCTTC
NA	TRBD1	TRBV28	TRBJ2-2	CAALQGDTGELFF	TGTGCCGCCTTACAGGGGGACACCGGGGAGCTGTTTTTT
NA	TRBD1	TRBV5-1	TRBJ2-1	CASSWTGNNEQFF	TGCGCCAGCTCTTGGACAGGCAACAATGAGCAGTTCTTC
NA	TRBD1	TRBV27	TRBJ1-2	CASSRTGGLDYYGYTF	TGTGCCAGCAGTAGGACAGGGGGCTTAGATTACTATGGCTACACCTTC
NA	NA	TRBV2	TRBJ2-2	CASSEAPLAANTGELFF	TGTGCCAGCAGTGAAGCCCCGCTAGCAGCGAACACCGGGGAGCTGTTTTTT
NA	NA	TRBV5-5	TRBJ2-1	CASSWGYEQFF	TGTGCCAGCAGCTGGGGCTATGAGCAGTTCTTC